The 27 T cell receptor beta chains below were found in one sample sequenced in a study of blood T cells in healthy people across ages. Then a second PCR, running roughly 7 to 11 cycles, was carried out with a sample-barcoded 5' primer and a J-beta primer mix. MiXCR, run by TCRdb on the 5' RACE reads, gives a single entry per CDR3 protein. The sample carries 450,000 to 600,000 distinct CDR3 sequences, roughly a quarter recorded once. These data also featured in a second study, about T cells of mothers and their children.

The specimen was blood. Receptors were obtained from a boy between 2 and 15 years old in good health.

The V and J genes are TRBV12-3 or TRBV12-4 and TRBJ1-5; no definite D call. The CDR3 totals 11 residues. Deletions cut 4 bases from V and 9 bases from J, with 7 bases between. The CDR3 is CASSSMGPQHF. The DNA for the CDR3 is TGTGCCAGCAGTTCCATGGGGCCCCAGCATTTT.

Worth noting for this clonotype: One end of the junction fails to match germline, which may point to a read error. J is TRBJ1-1 and V is TRBV27, with D unclear. The germline gives CDR1 MNHEY, CDR2 SMNVEV (reference sequence). This CDR3 is built from 13 residues. Here the CDR3 DNA reads TGTGCCAGCAGTTTCGACCAGAACGCTGAAGCTTTCTTT. It specifies CASSFDQNAEAFF.

The rearrangement joins TRBV18 to TRBJ1-2; 8 bases are a match to TRBD1. The CDR3 is 16 amino acids. The germline gives CDR1 KGHSH, CDR2 LQKENI. J lost 4 bases, V lost 8 bases, and 15 bases had no gene match. In DNA, the CDR3 is TGTGCCAGCGCAACGGACAGGGCTTTAAGAACCTATGGCTACACCTTC. This translates into CASATDRALRTYGYTF.

The V gene is TRBV15, the J gene TRBJ2-2, with D possibly TRBD1 on 5 matching bases. Germline V gene data show CDR1 as LNHNV and CDR2 as YYDKDF (reference sequence). The CDR3 is made up of 15 amino acids. V lost 1 base and J lost 0, with 6 bases in between. This CDR3 reads CATSRVGANTGELFF. DNA for the CDR3: TGTGCCACCAGCAGAGTAGGGGCGAACACCGGGGAGCTGTTTTTT.

This clonotype was seen just once. The chain combines TRBV5-4 with TRBJ2-3; the match to TRBD1 covers 7 bases. Germline CDR1 reads SGHNT; CDR2 reads YYREEE (reference sequence). The CDR3 loop spans 14 amino acids. Trimming removed 4 bases from V and 2 bases from J; junction bases left unmatched: 4. CDR3 DNA: TGTGCCAGCAGCCTACAGGGGCCCACAGATACGCAGTATTTT. It is translated as CASSLQGPTDTQYF.

The rearrangement joins TRBV4-3 to TRBJ2-2, with D perhaps being TRBD1 or TRBD2 (5 bases each). Germline V CDR1 and CDR2: LGHNA, YSLEER. V gave up 5 bases and J gave up 5 bases, with 15 bases separating them. The CDR3 is 15 amino acids. Here the CDR3 reads CASSAWGPETGELFF. The CDR3 nucleotides are TGCGCCAGCAGCGCTTGGGGACCCGAAACCGGGGAGCTGTTTTTT.

This clonotype has a count of ten or more. This chain links TRBV5-1 with TRBJ1-6; D gene unclear. Germline V gives CDR1 SGHRS, CDR2 YFSETQ. The CDR3 has 15 amino acids. Trimming shortened V by 0 bases and J by 6 bases, and 10 bases separated the two germline ends. CDR3 DNA sequence: TGCGCCAGCAGCTTGGATGGAAGTGCTAATTCACCCCTCCACTTT. Its translation is CASSLDGSANSPLHF.

This clonotype was observed a handful of times. This chain uses TRBV9 with TRBJ2-3; unclear D gene. This CDR3 region has 17 residues. The germline V and J ends were trimmed by 0 bases and 2 bases, with 16 bases remaining between them. Germline V lookup: CDR1 SGDLS, CDR2 YYNGEE. The CDR3 DNA is TGTGCCAGCAGCGTAGACTCAGGAAGCGAAATCACAGATACGCAGTATTTT. This sequence encodes CASSVDSGSEITDTQYF.

This clonotype showed up just a few times. This chain links TRBV7-2 with TRBJ2-5; the D call may be TRBD1 or TRBD2 (5 bases each). Judging by the DNA end, TRBJ2-7 fits better; the J call may be wrong. The CDR3 is 14 residues long. Germline CDR1 reads SGHTA; CDR2 reads FQGNSA. The CDR3 sequence is CASTQSEGPYEQYF. The DNA for the CDR3 is TGTGCCAGCACCCAATCCGAGGGGCCCTACGAGCAGTACTTC.

This clonotype was recorded only once. In DNA form, the CDR3 reads TGTGCCACTTCCCTCGGGGAGGACTTGGACACTGAAGCTTTCTTT. It translates to CATSLGEDLDTEAFF. The rearrangement uses TRBV6-5 and TRBJ1-1; the D is unclear. V was shortened by 10 bases and J by 3 bases, with 21 bases between the two germline ends. The CDR3 length is 15 residues. The V gene's germline CDR1 is MNHEY and CDR2 SVGAGI.

This chain links TRBV6-6 with TRBJ2-7; D might be TRBD1 (5 bases). CDR1 and CDR2 from the germline V gene are MNHNY and SVGAGI (reference sequence). The V and J ends lost 0 bases and 6 bases respectively, with 12 bases between them. The CDR3 totals 14 residues. The CDR3 region has the DNA TGTGCCAGCAGTTACTCACTTATTGGGGCCGAGCAGTACTTC. This encodes CASSYSLIGAEQYF.

This clonotype was recorded a few times. The CDR3 sequence: CASRGSGGRETQYF. The CDR3 DNA follows: TGTGCCAGCAGGGGGTCAGGGGGAAGGGAGACCCAGTACTTC. The V call is TRBV12-3 or TRBV12-4, the J call TRBJ2-5, with TRBD1 identical over 7 bases. This CDR3 contains 14 residues. The junction had 9 bases not matched to a gene; V was cut back by 6 bases and J by 5 bases.

The chain uses TRBV25-1 and TRBJ2-1; the D gene is possibly TRBD1 (6 bases). The J call could be wrong; TRBJ2-7 is a better fit for the DNA end. This CDR3 region has 17 residues. Germline assignment: CDR1 MGHDK and CDR2 SYGVNS. The CDR3 protein is CASSEGGAGRGNYEQYF. The CDR3 coding sequence is TGTGCCAGCAGTGAAGGTGGGGCGGGCAGGGGTAACTACGAGCAGTACTTC.

This chain joins TRBV7-9 and TRBJ1-1, with D maybe TRBD1 (5 bases). This CDR3 spans 14 amino acids. V was clipped by 5 bases and J by 3 bases, with 13 bases between them. Per the germline V gene, CDR1 is SEHNR and CDR2 is FQNEAQ (reference sequence). CDR3 residues: CASSAVDSYTEAFF. In DNA, the CDR3 is TGTGCCAGCAGCGCTGTCGACAGTTACACTGAAGCTTTCTTT.

This clonotype appeared a few times. The J gene is TRBJ2-5, the V gene TRBV5-1; 8 nucleotides align to TRBD2. The DNA end lines up better with TRBJ2-1; the J call may be wrong. The length of the CDR3 is 13 residues. CDR1 and CDR2 from the germline V gene are SGHRS and YFSETQ. The CDR3: CASSYGGDNEQFF. The CDR3 bases are TGCGCCAGCAGCTACGGGGGGGACAATGAGCAGTTCTTC.

This chain links TRBV12-3 or TRBV12-4 with TRBJ2-2, with a possible D match to TRBD1 (6 bases). The V gene lost 8 bases and the J gene lost 4 bases, with 17 bases spanning the gap. The CDR3 extends over 15 amino acids. The CDR3 spells CASGASGAVTGELFF. The CDR3 DNA is TGTGCCAGCGGGGCCTCAGGGGCGGTCACCGGGGAGCTGTTTTTT.

This CDR3 reads CSGHSGVGADTQYF. The CDR3 bases are TGCAGCGGTCATAGCGGGGTCGGGGCAGATACGCAGTATTTT. The chain uses TRBV29-1 and TRBJ2-3; 8 positions match TRBD2. V shed 7 bases and J 4 bases; nucleotides not matched to a gene: 10. Per the germline V gene, CDR1 is SQVTM and CDR2 is ANQGSEA. The CDR3 runs 14 residues.

This clonotype has just a few counts. The chain links TRBV6-6 to TRBJ2-3; D gene unclear. The CDR3 has 15 residues. Trimming removed 0 bases at V and 6 bases at J, with 13 bases between. CDR1 MNHNY and CDR2 SVGAGI come from the germline V gene (reference sequence). The CDR3 nucleotides read TGTGCCAGCAGTTACTCATCGGCTCGGGCGGATACGCAGTATTTT. It translates to CASSYSSARADTQYF.

Only a few counts were recorded for this clonotype. V and J are TRBV5-5 and TRBJ1-2, with 10 bases that match TRBD1. V gave up 3 bases and J gave up 5 bases; unmatched junction bases: 4. CDR1 and CDR2 (germline): SGHKS, YYEKEE (reference sequence). The CDR3 spans 14 residues. CDR3 residues: CASSWDRGVYGYTF. CDR3 sequence (DNA): TGTGCCAGCAGCTGGGACAGGGGAGTTTATGGCTACACCTTC.

The V call is TRBV20-1, the J call TRBJ2-7; 10 nucleotides agree with TRBD1. The germline V gene encodes CDR1 DFQATT and CDR2 SNEGSKA (reference sequence). V dropped 7 bases and J dropped 2; count of bases not matched to a gene: 14. The CDR3 consists of 16 residues. CDR3 sequence reads: CSVRGQGQSSPYEQYF. Here the CDR3 DNA reads TGCAGTGTTAGGGGACAGGGGCAGAGTTCTCCCTACGAGCAGTACTTC.

CDR3 amino acids: CASSKVRPGAKNIQYF. The DNA for the CDR3 is TGTGCCAGCAGCAAAGTGAGGCCAGGAGCCAAAAACATTCAGTACTTC. The genes are TRBV21-1 and TRBJ2-4. TRBV21-1 is a known pseudogene. The CDR3 covers 16 residues.

This clonotype showed up just a few times. J is TRBJ1-1 and V is TRBV6-1, with TRBD1 matching over 7 bases. J gave up 0 bases and V 7 bases, and 14 bases lay outside the gene matches. The germline V gene has CDR1 MNHNS and CDR2 SASEGT. This CDR3 comprises 17 residues. Here the CDR3 DNA reads TGTGCCAGCATCTCGGGACAGACCTATAGTCTGAACACTGAAGCTTTCTTT. Translated, it gives CASISGQTYSLNTEAFF.

The rearrangement joins TRBV6-1 to TRBJ2-1; TRBD1 matches 10 bases. The ends lost 10 bases at V and 4 bases at J; junction bases unmatched: 7. The CDR3 has 14 amino acids. Germline values: CDR1 MNHNS, CDR2 SASEGT. The CDR3 sequence is CATTTGGSYNEQFF. In DNA form, the CDR3 reads TGTGCCACCACGACAGGGGGCTCGTACAATGAGCAGTTCTTC.

This clonotype was recorded a few times. The chain combines TRBV29-1 with TRBJ2-5, with D possibly matching TRBD2 (6 bases). This CDR3 is built from 13 residues. V lost 5 bases and J lost 1, with 11 bases in between. CDR1 is SQVTM, CDR2 ANQGSEA, per germline. CDR3 bases: TGCAGCGTTCCCCGGGACTCCCAAGAGACCCAGTACTTC. This codes for CSVPRDSQETQYF.

A remark on this clonotype: An end of the junction does not agree with germline; a read error may underlie this. This chain joins TRBV11-2 and TRBJ2-7, with D tentatively TRBD2 (7 bases). Germline V gives CDR1 SGHAT, CDR2 FQNNGV. The CDR3 has 14 amino acids. CDR3 sequence (DNA): TGTGCCAGCAGCTTAGATTGGGGGGGCAGGGGCCGAGACTTC. Its translation: CASSLDWGGRGRDF.

The chain combines TRBV13 with TRBJ2-3; 8 nucleotides align to TRBD2. V shed 5 bases, J shed 4 bases, and the junction held 5 bases outside the gene matches. Germline CDR1 is PRHDT and CDR2 is FYEKMQ (reference sequence). The length of the CDR3 is 14 residues. The CDR3: CASSGGLVPDTQYF. CDR3 nucleotide sequence: TGTGCCAGCAGCGGGGGACTAGTCCCAGATACGCAGTATTTT. The variable domain in full, with the rest retrieved from reference TRBV13 and TRBJ2-3, is AAGVIQSPRHLIKEKRETATLKCYPIPRHDTVYWYQQGPGQDPQFLISFYEKMQSDKGSIPDRFSAQQFSDYHSELNMSSLELGDSALYFCASSGGLVPDTQYFGPGTRLTVL.

This clonotype has a count of ten or more. The chain employs TRBV28 and TRBJ2-1; the match to TRBD2 covers 14 bases. The CDR3 extends over 15 amino acids. Germline CDR1 and CDR2: MDHEN and SYDVKM. V shed 3 bases and J 9 bases; nucleotides not matched to a gene: 4. CDR3 bases: TGTGCCAGCAGTTTGGGACTAGCGGGAGTAGGTGAGCAGTTCTTC. Encoded protein: CASSLGLAGVGEQFF.